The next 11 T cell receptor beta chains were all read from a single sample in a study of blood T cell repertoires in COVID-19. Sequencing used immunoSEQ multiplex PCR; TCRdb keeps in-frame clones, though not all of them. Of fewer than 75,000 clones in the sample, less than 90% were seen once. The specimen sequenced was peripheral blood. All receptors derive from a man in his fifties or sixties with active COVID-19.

CDR3 sequence (DNA): TGTGCCAGCAGCTTGGAAGGGACAGGGCAAGCTTTCTTT. This encodes CASSLEGTGQAFF. The rearrangement links TRBV11-3 to TRBJ1-1; 9 bases are a match to TRBD1. The CDR3 has 13 residues. The germline gives CDR1 SGHNT, CDR2 YENEEA. V shed 3 bases and J 9 bases; nucleotides not matched to a gene: 5. Using reference TRBV11-3 and TRBJ1-1 for the parts outside the CDR3, the full variable domain is EAGVVQSPRYKIIEKKQPVAFWCNPISGHNTLYWYLQNLGQGPELLIRYENEEAVDDSQLPKDRFSAERLKGVDSTLKIQPAELGDSAVYLCASSLEGTGQAFFGQGTRLTVV.

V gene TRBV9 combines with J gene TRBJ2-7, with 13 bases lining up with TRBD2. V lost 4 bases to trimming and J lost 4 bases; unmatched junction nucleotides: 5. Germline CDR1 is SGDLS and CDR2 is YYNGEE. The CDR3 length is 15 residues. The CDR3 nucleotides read TGTGCCAGCAGCCCCGGGACTAGCGGGATTTACGAGCAGTACTTC. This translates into CASSPGTSGIYEQYF. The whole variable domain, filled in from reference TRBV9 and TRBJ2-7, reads DSGVTQTPKHLITATGQRVTLRCSPRSGDLSVYWYQQSLDQGLQFLIQYYNGEERAKGNILERFSAQQFPDLHSELNLSSLELGDSALYFCASSPGTSGIYEQYFGPGTRLTVT.

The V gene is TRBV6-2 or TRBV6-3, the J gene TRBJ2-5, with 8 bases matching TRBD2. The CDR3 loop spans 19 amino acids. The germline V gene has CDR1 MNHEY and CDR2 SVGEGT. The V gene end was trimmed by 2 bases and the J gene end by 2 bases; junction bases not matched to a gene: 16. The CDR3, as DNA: TGTGCCAGCAGTTACCAGACGGGACTAGTTCTCCACGGACAAGAGACCCAGTACTTC. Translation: CASSYQTGLVLHGQETQYF.

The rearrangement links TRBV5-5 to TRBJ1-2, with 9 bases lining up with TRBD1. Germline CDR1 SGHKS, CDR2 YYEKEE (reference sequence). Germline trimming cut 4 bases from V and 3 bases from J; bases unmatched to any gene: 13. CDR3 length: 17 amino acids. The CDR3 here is CASSHGTGLGNDYGYTF. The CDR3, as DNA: TGTGCCAGCAGCCACGGGACAGGGCTAGGTAACGACTATGGCTACACCTTC.

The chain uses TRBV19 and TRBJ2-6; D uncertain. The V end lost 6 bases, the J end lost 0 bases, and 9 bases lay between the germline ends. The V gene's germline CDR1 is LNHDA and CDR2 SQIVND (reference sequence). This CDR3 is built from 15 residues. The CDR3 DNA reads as TGTGCCAGTAGCGCGAGCTTCTCTGGGGCCAACGTCCTGACTTTC. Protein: CASSASFSGANVLTF.

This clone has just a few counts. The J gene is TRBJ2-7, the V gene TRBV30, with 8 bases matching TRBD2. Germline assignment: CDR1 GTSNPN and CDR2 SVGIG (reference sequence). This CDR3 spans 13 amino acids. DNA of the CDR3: TGTACCCTAAAGCGGGAGAAAACCTACGAGCAGTACTTC. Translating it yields CTLKREKTYEQYF.

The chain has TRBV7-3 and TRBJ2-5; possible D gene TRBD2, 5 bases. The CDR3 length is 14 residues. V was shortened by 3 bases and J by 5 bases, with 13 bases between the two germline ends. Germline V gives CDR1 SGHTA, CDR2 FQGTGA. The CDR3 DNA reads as TGTGCCAGCAGCTTTCGGGGTGATCGGGAGACCCAGTACTTC. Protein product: CASSFRGDRETQYF. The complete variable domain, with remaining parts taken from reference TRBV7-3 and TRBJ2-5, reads GAGVSQTPSNKVTEKGKYVELRCDPISGHTALYWYRQSLGQGPEFLIYFQGTGAADDSGLPNDRFFAVRPEGSVSTLKIQRTERGDSAVYLCASSFRGDRETQYFGPGTRLLVL.

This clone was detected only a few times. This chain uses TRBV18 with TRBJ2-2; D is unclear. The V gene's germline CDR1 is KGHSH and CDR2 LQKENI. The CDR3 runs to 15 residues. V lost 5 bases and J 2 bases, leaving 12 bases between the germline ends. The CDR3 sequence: CASSWAHINTGELFF. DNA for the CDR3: TGTGCCAGCTCATGGGCGCACATCAACACCGGGGAGCTGTTTTTT.

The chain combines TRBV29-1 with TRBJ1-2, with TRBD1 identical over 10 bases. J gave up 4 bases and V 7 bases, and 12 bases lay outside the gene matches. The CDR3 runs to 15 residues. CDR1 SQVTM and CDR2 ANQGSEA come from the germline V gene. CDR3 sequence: CSGGPGQGPLYGYTF. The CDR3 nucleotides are TGCAGCGGAGGACCGGGACAGGGGCCTCTCTATGGCTACACCTTC.

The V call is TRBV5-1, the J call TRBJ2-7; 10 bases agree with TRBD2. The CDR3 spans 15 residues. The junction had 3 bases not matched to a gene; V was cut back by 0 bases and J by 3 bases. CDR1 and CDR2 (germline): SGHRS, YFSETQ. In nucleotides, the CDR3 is TGCGCCAGCAGCTTGGAGGCTAGCGGGAGCTACGAGCAGTACTTC. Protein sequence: CASSLEASGSYEQYF. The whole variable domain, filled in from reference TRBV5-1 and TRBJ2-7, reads KAGVTQTPRYLIKTRGQQVTLSCSPISGHRSVSWYQQTPGQGLQFLFEYFSETQRNKGNFPGRFSGRQFSNSRSEMNVSTLELGDSALYLCASSLEASGSYEQYFGPGTRLTVT.

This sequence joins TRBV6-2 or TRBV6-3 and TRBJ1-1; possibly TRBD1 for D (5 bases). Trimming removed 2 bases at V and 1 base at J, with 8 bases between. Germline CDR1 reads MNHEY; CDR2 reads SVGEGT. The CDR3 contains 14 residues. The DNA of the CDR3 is TGTGCCAGCAGTTACCGACAGCAGAACACTGAAGCTTTCTTT. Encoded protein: CASSYRQQNTEAFF.